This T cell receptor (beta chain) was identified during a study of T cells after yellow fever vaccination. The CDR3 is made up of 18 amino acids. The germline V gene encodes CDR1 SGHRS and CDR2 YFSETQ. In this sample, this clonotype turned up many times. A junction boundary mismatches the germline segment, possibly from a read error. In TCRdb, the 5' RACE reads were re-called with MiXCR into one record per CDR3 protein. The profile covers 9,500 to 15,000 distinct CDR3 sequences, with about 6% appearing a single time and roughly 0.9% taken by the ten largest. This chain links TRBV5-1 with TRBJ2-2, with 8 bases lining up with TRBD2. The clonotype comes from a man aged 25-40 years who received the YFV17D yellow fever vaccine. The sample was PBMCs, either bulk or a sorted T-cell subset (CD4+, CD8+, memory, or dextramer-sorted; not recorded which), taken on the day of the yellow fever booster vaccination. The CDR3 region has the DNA TGCGCCAGCCGCTTAACACTAGCGGCGGGGCCCAAAAACGGGGAGCTGTTTTTT. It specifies CASRLTLAAGPKNGELFF.